Presented here are 21 T cell receptor beta chains from one specimen sequenced in a study of blood T cell repertoires in COVID-19. Generated by immunoSEQ multiplex PCR, the TCRdb table keeps only in-frame clones and is missing some. The profile shows 150,000 to 200,000 clones, 87% of them singletons. The specimen was peripheral blood. The receptors stem from a human donor in a cohort sampled during active COVID-19.

The chain has TRBV6-1 and TRBJ2-7, with a possible D match to TRBD1 (6 bases). The germline CDR1 and CDR2 sequences are MNHNS and SASEGT. The CDR3 contains 17 residues. The germline V and J ends were trimmed by 0 bases and 0 bases, with 15 bases remaining between them. The CDR3 reads CASSEAAQGANSYEQYF. DNA for the CDR3: TGTGCCAGCAGTGAAGCCGCACAGGGAGCAAACTCCTACGAGCAGTACTTC.

This clone appeared once. V is TRBV19 and J is TRBJ1-1; the D is unclear. Trimming left V 3 bases short and J 0 bases short, with 8 bases between. CDR3 size: 14 residues. Germline CDR1 LNHDA, CDR2 SQIVND (reference sequence). Here the CDR3 reads CASSILSVNTEAFF. The CDR3 DNA reads as TGTGCCAGTAGTATTTTATCGGTGAACACTGAAGCTTTCTTT.

The J gene is TRBJ2-7, the V gene TRBV28, with D perhaps matching TRBD1 (6 bases). The CDR3 length is 16 residues. Trimming stripped 8 bases from V and 0 bases from J, with 20 bases between. The germline gives CDR1 MDHEN, CDR2 SYDVKM. The CDR3 DNA follows: TGTGCCAGCCTTCGGACGGGACACACGAGCTCCTACGAGCAGTACTTC. The encoded protein is CASLRTGHTSSYEQYF. Complete variable domain (other parts from reference TRBV28 and TRBJ2-7): DVKVTQSSRYLVKRTGEKVFLECVQDMDHENMFWYRQDPGLGLRLIYFSYDVKMKEKGDIPEGYSVSREKKERFSLILESASTNQTSMYLCASLRTGHTSSYEQYFGPGTRLTVT.

This clone occurred once. The rearrangement joins TRBV4-2 to TRBJ2-1, with 7 bases that match TRBD2. CDR1 is LGHNA and CDR2 is YNFKEQ in the germline V gene. The ends lost 1 base at V and 10 bases at J; junction bases unmatched: 7. There are 14 residues in the CDR3. The CDR3 sequence is CASSQGLAEWEQFF. In DNA, the CDR3 is TGTGCCAGCAGCCAAGGACTAGCAGAATGGGAGCAGTTCTTC.

The chain recombines TRBV30 with TRBJ1-5; D remains unclear. The CDR3 is 17 amino acids. Trimming pared 2 bases from V and 5 bases from J, leaving 22 bases between. CDR1 is GTSNPN and CDR2 is SVGIG in the germline V gene (reference sequence). The CDR3 spells CAWSPPLTGSGDQPQHF. The CDR3 DNA sequence: TGTGCCTGGAGTCCACCGCTCACTGGGAGCGGCGATCAGCCCCAGCATTTT.

This chain connects TRBV29-1 to TRBJ2-7; 8 nucleotides agree with TRBD2. The CDR3 is made up of 13 amino acids. Losses at the gene ends were 6 bases for V and 3 bases for J; bases not matched to a gene: 7. Looked up from germline, CDR1 is SQVTM and CDR2 is ANQGSEA. CDR3 bases: TGCAGCGTCTTTAGCGGGATGGTCTACGAGCAGTACTTC. Its protein product is CSVFSGMVYEQYF.

This chain uses TRBV5-1 with TRBJ1-1; weak D call: TRBD1 (5 bases). The V gene lost 0 bases and the J gene lost 4 bases, with 7 bases spanning the gap. This CDR3 is 13 amino acids long. Germline V lookup: CDR1 SGHRS, CDR2 YFSETQ. In DNA form, the CDR3 reads TGCGCCAGCAGCTTGGAGGGGTTCACTGAAGCTTTCTTT. Amino acid sequence: CASSLEGFTEAFF.

The chain combines TRBV6-5 with TRBJ1-5, with 9 bases lining up with TRBD1. The CDR3 runs 15 residues. Germline V gene data show CDR1 as MNHEY and CDR2 as SVGAGI. The trim removed 5 bases at V and 6 bases at J, leaving 8 bases unmatched. CDR3 protein: CASSPGTGFGQPQHF. CDR3 coding DNA: TGTGCCAGCAGTCCCGGGACAGGGTTTGGTCAGCCCCAGCATTTT.

The chain links TRBV29-1 to TRBJ1-1; no clear D gene. This CDR3 is built from 12 residues. Germline V gene lookup returns CDR1 SQVTM and CDR2 ANQGSEA. The V and J ends lost 6 bases and 4 bases respectively, with 12 bases between them. The CDR3: CSVRRLGTEAFF. CDR3 coding DNA: TGCAGCGTCCGAAGGCTAGGCACTGAAGCTTTCTTT. Supplemented by reference TRBV29-1 and TRBJ1-1, the full variable domain reads SAVISQKPSRDICQRGTSLTIQCQVDSQVTMMFWYRQQPGQSLTLIATANQGSEATYESGFVIDKFPISRPNLTFSTLTVSNMSPEDSSIYLCSVRRLGTEAFFGQGTRLTVV.

This clone was detected only once. The chain couples TRBV9 to TRBJ2-1; 10 positions agree with TRBD1. The CDR3 length is 17 residues. Germline V lookup: CDR1 SGDLS, CDR2 YYNGEE. With V trimmed by 4 bases and J by 3 bases, 10 bases remained unmatched. Here the CDR3 reads CASSSTVGDRGYNEQFF. The CDR3 coding sequence is TGTGCCAGCAGCTCCACGGTGGGGGACAGGGGCTACAATGAGCAGTTCTTC.

This clone was observed a few times. The rearrangement joins TRBV3-1 (or the pseudogene TRBV3-2) to TRBJ2-7; no clear D gene. The CDR3 has 13 residues. Deletions cut 1 base from V and 7 bases from J, with 11 bases between. The V gene's germline CDR1 is LGHDT and CDR2 YNNKEL (reference sequence). The CDR3 here is CASSQVMGLEQYF. CDR3 nucleotides: TGTGCCAGCAGCCAAGTTATGGGCCTAGAGCAGTACTTC.

The rearrangement joins TRBV25-1 to TRBJ1-2; 10 nucleotides align to TRBD1. This CDR3 is built from 17 residues. CDR1 MGHDK and CDR2 SYGVNS come from the germline V gene. After removal of 1 base from V and 4 bases from J, the junction contained 9 bases not matched to a gene. The CDR3 DNA sequence: TGTGCCAGCAGTGAATCGGGCCAGACAGGGGGCTTCTATGGCTACACCTTC. Protein product: CASSESGQTGGFYGYTF.

The rearrangement joins TRBV27 to TRBJ1-1; D perhaps matches TRBD1 (6 bases). The CDR3 length is 15 residues. Germline V lookup: CDR1 MNHEY, CDR2 SMNVEV (reference sequence). V was cut by 4 bases and J by 1 base, with 13 bases left in between. The CDR3 coding sequence is TGTGCCAGCAGTTCCTATGTGGGGGCGAACACTGAAGCTTTCTTT. It encodes CASSSYVGANTEAFF.

This chain connects TRBV5-1 to TRBJ1-4; TRBD1 matches at 7 bases. Germline loops: CDR1 SGHRS, CDR2 YFSETQ. The CDR3 contains 17 residues. Unmatched junction bases numbered 10, after V lost 2 bases and J lost 3 bases. This chain's CDR3 is CASSFAFLGQPNEKLFF. In DNA form, the CDR3 reads TGCGCCAGCAGCTTTGCGTTTCTGGGACAGCCTAATGAAAAACTGTTTTTT.

The J gene is TRBJ2-7, the V gene TRBV28; TRBD2 agrees at 7 bases. The CDR3 covers 14 residues. The J segment lost 3 bases and the V segment lost 4 bases, leaving 6 bases of the junction unmatched. Germline values: CDR1 MDHEN, CDR2 SYDVKM. For the CDR3, the DNA is TGTGCCAGCAGTTGGGGTGGCGGGAGCTACGAGCAGTACTTC. Protein: CASSWGGGSYEQYF. The full variable domain, rest sourced from reference TRBV28 and TRBJ2-7, is DVKVTQSSRYLVKRTGEKVFLECVQDMDHENMFWYRQDPGLGLRLIYFSYDVKMKEKGDIPEGYSVSREKKERFSLILESASTNQTSMYLCASSWGGGSYEQYFGPGTRLTVT.

The chain links TRBV11-2 to TRBJ1-1, with 7 bases lining up with TRBD1. The CDR3 is made up of 15 amino acids. Unmatched junction bases numbered 7, after V lost 5 bases and J lost 1 base. Germline loops: CDR1 SGHAT, CDR2 FQNNGV. The CDR3 region has the DNA TGTGCCAGCAGCCCGACGACAGGGTGGAACACTGAAGCTTTCTTT. Protein product: CASSPTTGWNTEAFF.

The rearrangement uses TRBV28 and TRBJ1-5; D might be TRBD1 (5 bases). The germline V gene encodes CDR1 MDHEN and CDR2 SYDVKM. The V gene lost 8 bases and the J gene lost 0 bases, with 11 bases spanning the gap. This CDR3 has 14 amino acids. The CDR3 DNA reads TGTGCCAGCGATGCGACAGATAGCAATCAGCCCCAGCATTTT. Translating gives CASDATDSNQPQHF. Full variable domain (remainder filled in from reference TRBV28 and TRBJ1-5): DVKVTQSSRYLVKRTGEKVFLECVQDMDHENMFWYRQDPGLGLRLIYFSYDVKMKEKGDIPEGYSVSREKKERFSLILESASTNQTSMYLCASDATDSNQPQHFGDGTRLSIL.

The chain's CDR3 is CASRQAGVEETQYF. Here the CDR3 DNA reads TGTGCCAGCAGGCAAGCGGGAGTGGAAGAGACCCAGTACTTC. J is TRBJ2-5 and V is TRBV28; TRBD2 aligns across 8 bases. This CDR3 has 14 amino acids. Germline-derived CDR1 and CDR2 are MDHEN and SYDVKM. V lost 6 bases, J lost 3 bases, and 6 bases stayed unmatched.

The chain employs TRBV4-1 and TRBJ2-5; 10 bases fit TRBD2. This CDR3 region has 18 residues. The V gene's germline CDR1 is MGHRA and CDR2 YSYEKL. The V segment lost 0 bases and the J segment 1 base; nucleotides outside the gene matches: 8. The CDR3 sequence: CASSQESGSGRLQETQYF. The CDR3 DNA is TGCGCCAGCAGCCAAGAGAGTGGTAGCGGGAGGCTCCAAGAGACCCAGTACTTC.

The V and J genes are TRBV13 and TRBJ1-2, with D uncertain. The CDR3 covers 16 residues. The V gene lost 5 bases and the J gene lost 4 bases, with 20 bases spanning the gap. Germline values: CDR1 PRHDT, CDR2 FYEKMQ (reference sequence). The CDR3 spells CASSKPRGGPFYGYTF. The CDR3 coding sequence is TGTGCCAGCAGCAAACCCCGCGGAGGGCCCTTCTATGGCTACACCTTC.

A few counts support this clone. This chain links TRBV7-9 with TRBJ2-7, with 8 positions matching TRBD1. Germline V gene data show CDR1 as SEHNR and CDR2 as FQNEAQ (reference sequence). The CDR3 is 13 residues long. After removal of 1 base from V and 5 bases from J, the junction contained 1 base not matched to a gene. This CDR3 is CASSLGQGHEQYF. CDR3 coding DNA: TGTGCCAGCAGCTTAGGACAGGGGCACGAGCAGTACTTC.